Listed here is a single T cell receptor beta chain. This entry comes from a study of blood T cell repertoires in COVID-19. On the study more broadly: Sites in the United States, Italy and Spain provided acute and convalescent COVID-19 samples.

The CDR3 runs to 15 residues. Deletions cut 4 bases from V and 3 bases from J, with 14 bases between. Germline CDR1 is SGHTS and CDR2 is YDEGEE. Participants came from 24 US areas, aged about 18 to 100 years. In the original workflow: Using reference gene primer amplification, nucleated cell counts were estimated. The assay was immunoSEQ multiplex PCR, and TCRdb's table has in-frame clones only and misses some. That table is the source of V, J and clone size, and D and trimming were worked out from the DNA. The sample holds approximately 270,000 clones, nearly 90% seen once. The rearrangement uses TRBV5-8 and TRBJ2-1, with D maybe TRBD2 (6 bases). The sample comprised PBMCs or T cells enriched from blood (not recorded which). The source of this sequence is a woman aged 60-70 years who had recovered from COVID-19. The CDR3 nucleotides read TGTGCCAGCAGCCCACTAGCCTCCCGCTACAATGAGCAGTTCTTC. Protein product: CASSPLASRYNEQFF.